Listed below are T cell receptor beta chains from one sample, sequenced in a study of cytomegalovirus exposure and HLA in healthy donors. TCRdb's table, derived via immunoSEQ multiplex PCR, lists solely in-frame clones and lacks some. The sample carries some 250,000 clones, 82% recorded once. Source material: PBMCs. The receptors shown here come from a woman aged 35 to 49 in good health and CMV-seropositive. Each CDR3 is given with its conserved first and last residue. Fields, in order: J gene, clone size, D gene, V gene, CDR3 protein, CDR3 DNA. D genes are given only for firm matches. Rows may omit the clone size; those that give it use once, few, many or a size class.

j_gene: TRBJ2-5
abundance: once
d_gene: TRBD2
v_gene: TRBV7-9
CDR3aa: CASSQNRGGGETQYF
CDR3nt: TGTGCCAGCAGCCAAAACCGGGGGGGCGGAGAGACCCAGTACTTC

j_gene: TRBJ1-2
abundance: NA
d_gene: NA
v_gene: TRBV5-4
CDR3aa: CASSFLGEDGYTF
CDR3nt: TGTGCCAGCAGCTTCTTGGGTGAGGATGGCTACACCTTC

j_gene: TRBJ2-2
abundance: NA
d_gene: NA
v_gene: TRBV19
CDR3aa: CASSIWGTSPQNTGELFF
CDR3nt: TGTGCCAGTAGTATCTGGGGCACTAGCCCCCAGAACACCGGGGAGCTGTTTTTT

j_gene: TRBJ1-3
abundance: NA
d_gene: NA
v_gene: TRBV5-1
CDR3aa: CASSTDRWRGNTIYF
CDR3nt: TGCGCCAGCAGCACCGACAGATGGAGAGGAAACACCATATATTTT

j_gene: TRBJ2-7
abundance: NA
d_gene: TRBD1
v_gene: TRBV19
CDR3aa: CASSVMGQGSQEQYF
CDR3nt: TGTGCCAGTAGTGTCATGGGACAGGGATCCCAGGAGCAGTACTTC

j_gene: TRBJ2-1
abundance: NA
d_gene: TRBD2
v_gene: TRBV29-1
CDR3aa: CSVVWGGDEQFF
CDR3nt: TGCAGCGTTGTGTGGGGGGGGGATGAGCAGTTCTTC

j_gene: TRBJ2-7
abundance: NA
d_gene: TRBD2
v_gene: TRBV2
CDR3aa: CASSEGGAGDHEQYF
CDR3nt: TGTGCCAGCAGTGAAGGCGGAGCGGGAGACCACGAGCAGTACTTC

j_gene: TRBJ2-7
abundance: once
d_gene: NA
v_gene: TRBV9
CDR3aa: CASSVAPSTVYEQYF
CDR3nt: TGTGCCAGCAGCGTAGCCCCTTCTACGGTTTACGAGCAGTACTTC

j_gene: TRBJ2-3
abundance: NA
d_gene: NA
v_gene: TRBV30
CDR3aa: CAWSVMYTDTQYF
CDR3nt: TGTGCCTGGAGTGTTATGTACACAGATACGCAGTATTTT

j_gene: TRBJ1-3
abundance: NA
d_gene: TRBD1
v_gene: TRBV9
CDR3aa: CASSVGQGALGNTIYF
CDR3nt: TGTGCCAGCAGCGTCGGACAGGGGGCTCTTGGAAACACCATATATTTT

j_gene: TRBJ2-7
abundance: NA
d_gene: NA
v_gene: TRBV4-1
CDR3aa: CASSLRRGGEQYF
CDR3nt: TGCGCCAGCAGCCTACGTAGGGGGGGCGAGCAGTACTTC

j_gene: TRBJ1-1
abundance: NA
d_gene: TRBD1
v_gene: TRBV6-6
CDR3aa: CASSYSGQAEAFF
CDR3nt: TGTGCCAGCAGTTACTCGGGACAGGCTGAAGCTTTCTTT

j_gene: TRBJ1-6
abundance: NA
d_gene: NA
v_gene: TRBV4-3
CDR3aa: CASSQEIARVNSPLHF
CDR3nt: TGCGCCAGCAGCCAAGAAATTGCCAGGGTGAATTCACCCCTCCACTTT

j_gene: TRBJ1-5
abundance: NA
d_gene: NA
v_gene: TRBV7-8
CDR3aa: CASSLARQPKNQPQHF
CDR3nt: TGTGCCAGCAGCTTAGCGCGGCAGCCCAAAAATCAGCCCCAGCATTTT

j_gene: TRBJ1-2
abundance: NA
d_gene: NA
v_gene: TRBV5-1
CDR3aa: CASTEREDYGYTF
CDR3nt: TGCGCCAGCACAGAAAGGGAGGATTATGGCTACACCTTC

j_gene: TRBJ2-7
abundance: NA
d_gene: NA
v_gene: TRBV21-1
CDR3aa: CASSMGDRGSYEQYF
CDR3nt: TGTGCCAGCAGCATGGGGGACAGGGGGTCCTACGAGCAGTACTTC

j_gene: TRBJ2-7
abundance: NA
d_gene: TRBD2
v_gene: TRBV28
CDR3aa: CASSSTGRSSYEQYF
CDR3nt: TGTGCCAGCAGTTCAACCGGGAGGAGCTCCTACGAGCAGTACTTC

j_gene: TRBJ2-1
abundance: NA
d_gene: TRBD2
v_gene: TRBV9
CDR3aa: CASSLSSGGAHLSSYNEQFF
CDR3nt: TGTGCCAGCAGCTTGTCTAGCGGGGGGGCCCATTTAAGTTCCTACAATGAGCAGTTCTTC

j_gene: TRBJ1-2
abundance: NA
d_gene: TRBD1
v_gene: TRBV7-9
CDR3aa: CASSWTGRGGYTF
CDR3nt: TGTGCCAGCAGCTGGACAGGGCGAGGGGGCTACACCTTC

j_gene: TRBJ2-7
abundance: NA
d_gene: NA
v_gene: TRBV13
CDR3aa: CASSFTQGISYEQYF
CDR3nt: TGTGCCAGCAGCTTTACACAGGGAATCTCCTACGAGCAGTACTTC

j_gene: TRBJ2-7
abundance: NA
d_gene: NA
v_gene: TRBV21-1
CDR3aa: CASSKAHKQGARFYEQYF
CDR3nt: TGTGCCAGCAGCAAGGCTCATAAACAGGGGGCAAGGTTCTACGAGCAGTACTTC

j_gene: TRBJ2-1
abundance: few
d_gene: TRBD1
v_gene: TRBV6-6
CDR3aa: CASRTGQGSEQFF
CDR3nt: TGTGCCAGCAGGACGGGACAGGGGAGTGAGCAGTTCTTC

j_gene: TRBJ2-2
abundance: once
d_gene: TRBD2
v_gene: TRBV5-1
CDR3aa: CASSVDPLAGITGELFF
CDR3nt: TGCGCCAGCAGCGTGGACCCTTTAGCGGGAATCACCGGGGAGCTGTTTTTT

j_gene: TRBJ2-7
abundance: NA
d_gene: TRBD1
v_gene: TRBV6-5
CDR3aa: CASSISGQGKYEQYF
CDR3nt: TGTGCCAGCAGTATAAGCGGACAGGGAAAATACGAGCAGTACTTC

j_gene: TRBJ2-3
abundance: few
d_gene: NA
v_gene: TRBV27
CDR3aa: CASSSHDTADTQYF
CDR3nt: TGTGCCAGCAGTTCCCACGACACGGCAGATACGCAGTATTTT

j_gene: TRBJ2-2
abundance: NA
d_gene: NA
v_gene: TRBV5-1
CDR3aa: CASTRTSNTGELFF
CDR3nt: TGCGCCAGCACCCGCACTTCGAACACCGGGGAGCTGTTTTTT

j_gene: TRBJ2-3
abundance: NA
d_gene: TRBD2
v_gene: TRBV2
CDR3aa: CASSDEGLAGGISTDTQYF
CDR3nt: TGTGCCAGCAGTGATGAGGGACTAGCGGGGGGTATTAGCACAGATACGCAGTATTTT

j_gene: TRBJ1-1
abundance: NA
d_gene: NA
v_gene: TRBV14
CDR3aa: CASSQGHNTEAFF
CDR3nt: TGTGCCAGCAGCCAGGGACACAACACTGAAGCTTTCTTT

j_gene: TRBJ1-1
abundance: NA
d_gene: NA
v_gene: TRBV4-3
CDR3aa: CASSQIGGVLGEAFF
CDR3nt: TGCGCCAGCAGCCAAATCGGGGGTGTATTGGGGGAAGCTTTCTTT

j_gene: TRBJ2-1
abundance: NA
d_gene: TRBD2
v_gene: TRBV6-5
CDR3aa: CASRRRGGNNEQFF
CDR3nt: TGTGCCAGCAGAAGGCGGGGGGGCAACAATGAGCAGTTCTTC

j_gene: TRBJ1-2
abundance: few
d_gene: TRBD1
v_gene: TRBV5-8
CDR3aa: CASRPGQGHYGYTF
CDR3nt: TGTGCCAGCAGACCGGGACAGGGGCACTATGGCTACACCTTC

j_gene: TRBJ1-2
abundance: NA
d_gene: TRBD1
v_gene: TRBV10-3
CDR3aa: CAIDRGTGYGYTF
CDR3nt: TGTGCCATCGACCGGGGGACAGGCTATGGCTACACCTTC

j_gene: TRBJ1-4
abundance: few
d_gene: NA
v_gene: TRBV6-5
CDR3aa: CAAAGGYNEKLFF
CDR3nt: TGTGCCGCCGCGGGAGGATATAATGAAAAACTGTTTTTT

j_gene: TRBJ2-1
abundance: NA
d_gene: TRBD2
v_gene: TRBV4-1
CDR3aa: CASSLQRGTSGGAFDEQFF
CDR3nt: TGCGCCAGCAGCCTCCAAAGAGGGACTAGCGGGGGGGCTTTCGATGAGCAGTTCTTC

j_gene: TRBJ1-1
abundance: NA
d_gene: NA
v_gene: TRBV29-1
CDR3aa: CSVDRGFSTEAFF
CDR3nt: TGCAGCGTTGATAGGGGGTTTAGCACTGAAGCTTTCTTT

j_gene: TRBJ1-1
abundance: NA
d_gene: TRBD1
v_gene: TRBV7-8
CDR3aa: CASSPGTGKMNTEAFF
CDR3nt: TGTGCCAGCAGCCCCGGGACAGGCAAAATGAACACTGAAGCTTTCTTT

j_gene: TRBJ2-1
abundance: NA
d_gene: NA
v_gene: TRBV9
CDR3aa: CASSVAPTIINNEQFF
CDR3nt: TGTGCCAGCAGCGTAGCACCGACTATAATAAACAATGAGCAGTTCTTC

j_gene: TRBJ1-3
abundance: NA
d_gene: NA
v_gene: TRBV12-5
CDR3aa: CASGPKTFRNTIYF
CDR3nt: TGTGCTAGTGGTCCGAAGACATTCAGAAACACCATATATTTT

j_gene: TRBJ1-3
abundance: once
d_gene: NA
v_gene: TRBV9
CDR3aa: CASSVESPEVAGNTIYF
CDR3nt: TGTGCCAGCAGCGTAGAGTCCCCCGAGGTCGCTGGAAACACCATATATTTT

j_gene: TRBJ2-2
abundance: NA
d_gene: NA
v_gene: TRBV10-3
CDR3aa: CAISDGRTETSGELFF
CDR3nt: TGTGCCATCAGTGACGGGAGGACAGAAACCTCCGGGGAGCTGTTTTTT

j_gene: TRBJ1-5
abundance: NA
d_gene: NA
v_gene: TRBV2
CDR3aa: CASSDGYSNQPQHF
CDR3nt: TGTGCCAGCAGTGACGGTTATAGCAATCAGCCCCAGCATTTT

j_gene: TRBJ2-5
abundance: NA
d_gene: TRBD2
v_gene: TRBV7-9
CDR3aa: CASSLMGRGGLVTQYF
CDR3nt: TGTGCCAGCAGCCTGATGGGGCGGGGGGGCCTTGTGACCCAGTACTTC

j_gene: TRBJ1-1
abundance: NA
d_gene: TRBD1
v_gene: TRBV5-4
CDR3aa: CASSLQTGGTEAFF
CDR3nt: TGTGCCAGCAGCCTTCAGACAGGGGGCACTGAAGCTTTCTTT

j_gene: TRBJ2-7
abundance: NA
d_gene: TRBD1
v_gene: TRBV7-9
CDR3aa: CSSSFRDRGRYEQYF
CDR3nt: TGTTCCAGCAGCTTTAGGGACAGGGGGCGATACGAGCAGTACTTC

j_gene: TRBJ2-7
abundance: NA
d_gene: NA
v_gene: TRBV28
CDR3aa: CASSLYGSDSVIEQYF
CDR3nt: TGTGCCAGCAGCCTTTACGGGTCCGATTCGGTGATCGAGCAGTACTTC

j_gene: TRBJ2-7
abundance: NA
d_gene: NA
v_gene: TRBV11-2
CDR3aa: CASRGGSYEQYF
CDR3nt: TGTGCCAGCAGGGGGGGCTCCTACGAGCAGTACTTC

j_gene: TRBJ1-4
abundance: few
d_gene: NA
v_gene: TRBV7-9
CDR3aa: CASSEDNRGEKLFF
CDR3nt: TGTGCCAGCAGCGAGGACAATCGTGGCGAAAAACTGTTTTTT

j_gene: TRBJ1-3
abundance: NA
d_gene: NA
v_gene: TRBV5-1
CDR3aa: CASSLVGPRRGGNTIYF
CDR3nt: TGCGCCAGCAGCTTGGTTGGGCCACGGAGGGGTGGAAACACCATATATTTT

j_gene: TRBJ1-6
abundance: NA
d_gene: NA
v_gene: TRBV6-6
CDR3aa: CASSSGGRGANSPLHF
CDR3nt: TGTGCCAGCAGTTCCGGGGGACGAGGGGCCAATTCACCCCTCCACTTT

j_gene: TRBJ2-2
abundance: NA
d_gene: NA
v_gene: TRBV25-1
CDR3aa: CASSESYRSNTGELFF
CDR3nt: TGTGCCAGCAGTGAATCCTACAGGTCGAACACCGGGGAGCTGTTTTTT

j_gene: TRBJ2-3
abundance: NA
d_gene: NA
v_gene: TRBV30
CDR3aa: CAWSVLWGDTQYF
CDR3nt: TGTGCCTGGAGTGTACTATGGGGCGATACGCAGTATTTT

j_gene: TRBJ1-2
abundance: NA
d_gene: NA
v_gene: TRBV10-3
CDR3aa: CAISESGQSNYGYTF
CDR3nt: TGTGCCATCAGTGAGTCCGGACAGAGTAACTATGGCTACACCTTC

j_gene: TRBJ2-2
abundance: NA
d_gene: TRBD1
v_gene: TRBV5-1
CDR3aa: CASSLVVTGNPGELFF
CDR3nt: TGCGCCAGCAGCTTGGTTGTGACAGGGAATCCCGGGGAGCTGTTTTTT

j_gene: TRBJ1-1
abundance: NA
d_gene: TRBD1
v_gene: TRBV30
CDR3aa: CAWSRTGNTEAFF
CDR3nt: TGTGCCTGGAGCCGGACAGGGAACACTGAAGCTTTCTTT

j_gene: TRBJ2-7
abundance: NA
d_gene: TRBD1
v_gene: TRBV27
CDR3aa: CAAEGRDSSYEQYF
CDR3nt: TGTGCCGCCGAGGGAAGGGACAGTTCTTACGAGCAGTACTTC

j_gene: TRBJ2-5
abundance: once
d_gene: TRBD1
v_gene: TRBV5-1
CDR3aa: CASSRDRGETQYF
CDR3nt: TGCGCCAGCAGTAGGGACAGGGGAGAGACCCAGTACTTC

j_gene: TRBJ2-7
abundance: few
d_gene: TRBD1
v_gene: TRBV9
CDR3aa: CASSVATGQDLYEQYF
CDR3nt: TGTGCCAGCAGCGTAGCTACGGGACAGGACCTCTACGAGCAGTACTTC

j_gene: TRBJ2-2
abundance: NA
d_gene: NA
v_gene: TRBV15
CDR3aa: CATSRDSGELFF
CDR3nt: TGTGCCACCAGCCGGGACTCCGGGGAGCTGTTTTTT